What follows are 5 T cell receptor beta chains derived from one specimen sequenced in a study of siplizumab effects on memory and regulatory T cells. Profiled with immunoSEQ multiplex PCR; TCRdb holds only in-frame clones, not every one. The data contain tens of thousands of clones, about 91% of them singletons. The material sequenced was Tregs sorted from blood. These receptors all come from a human donor in good health.

The chain employs TRBV5-4 and TRBJ1-3, with 7 bases identical to TRBD1. V was clipped by 0 bases and J by 4 bases; unmatched bases: 1. CDR3 length equals 14 residues. CDR1 and CDR2 from the germline V gene are SGHNT and YYREEE (reference sequence). The CDR3 region has the DNA TGTGCCAGCAGCTTGGACAGGGGAGGAAACACCATATATTTT. Translating gives CASSLDRGGNTIYF.

The V gene is TRBV27, the J gene TRBJ1-4; 8 nucleotides line up with TRBD1. This CDR3 region has 15 residues. J gave up 8 bases and V 0 bases, and 5 bases lay outside the gene matches. Germline lookup yields CDR1 MNHEY and CDR2 SMNVEV (reference sequence). DNA for the CDR3: TGTGCCAGCAGTTTATCGATCAGGGACAGGGAAAAACTGTTTTTT. This translates into CASSLSIRDREKLFF.

The CDR3 here is CASSSGTSVGTDTQYF. As DNA, the CDR3 is TGTGCCAGCAGCTCGGGGACTAGCGTCGGGACAGATACGCAGTATTTT. The rearrangement joins TRBV9 to TRBJ2-3, with TRBD2 matching 10 bases. The ends lost 4 bases at V and 3 bases at J; junction bases unmatched: 8. The CDR3 runs to 16 residues. Looked up from germline, CDR1 is SGDLS and CDR2 is YYNGEE.

The rearrangement links TRBV6-5 to TRBJ2-1; 8 bases are shared with TRBD1. Germline values: CDR1 MNHEY, CDR2 SVGAGI. The CDR3 contains 15 residues. Trimming took 2 bases from V and 3 from J; bases not matched to a gene: 3. The CDR3 loop reads CASSYDRGFYNEQFF. For the CDR3, the DNA is TGTGCCAGCAGTTACGACAGGGGATTCTACAATGAGCAGTTCTTC.

This chain links TRBV14 with TRBJ2-7, with D possibly matching TRBD1 (5 bases). V was shortened by 0 bases and J by 7 bases, with 28 bases between the two germline ends. The length of the CDR3 is 19 residues. The V gene's germline CDR1 is SGHDN and CDR2 FVKESK. The CDR3 loop is CASSQDRPLGHLRLREQYF. CDR3 sequence (DNA): TGTGCCAGCAGCCAAGATCGGCCCCTTGGACACCTACGCTTGAGAGAGCAGTACTTC.